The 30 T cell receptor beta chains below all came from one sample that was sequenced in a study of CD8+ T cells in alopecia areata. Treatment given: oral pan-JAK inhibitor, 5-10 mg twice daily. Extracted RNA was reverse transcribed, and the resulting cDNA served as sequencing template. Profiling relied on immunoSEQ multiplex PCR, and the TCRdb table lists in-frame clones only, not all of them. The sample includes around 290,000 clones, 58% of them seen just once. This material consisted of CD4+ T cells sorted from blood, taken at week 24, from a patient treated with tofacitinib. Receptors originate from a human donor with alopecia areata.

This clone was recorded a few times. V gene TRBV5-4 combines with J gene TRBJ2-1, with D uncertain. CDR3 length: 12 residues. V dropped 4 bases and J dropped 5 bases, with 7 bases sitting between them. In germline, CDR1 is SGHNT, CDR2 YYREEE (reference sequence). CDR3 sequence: CASSARNNEQFF. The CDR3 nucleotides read TGTGCCAGCAGCGCCAGAAACAATGAGCAGTTCTTC.

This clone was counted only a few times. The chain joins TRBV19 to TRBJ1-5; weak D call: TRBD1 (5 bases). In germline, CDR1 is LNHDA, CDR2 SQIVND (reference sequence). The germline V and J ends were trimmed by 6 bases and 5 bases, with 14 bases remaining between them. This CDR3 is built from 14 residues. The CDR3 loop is CASSGGTYDQPQHF. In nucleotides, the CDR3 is TGTGCCAGTAGCGGCGGGACCTACGATCAGCCCCAGCATTTT.

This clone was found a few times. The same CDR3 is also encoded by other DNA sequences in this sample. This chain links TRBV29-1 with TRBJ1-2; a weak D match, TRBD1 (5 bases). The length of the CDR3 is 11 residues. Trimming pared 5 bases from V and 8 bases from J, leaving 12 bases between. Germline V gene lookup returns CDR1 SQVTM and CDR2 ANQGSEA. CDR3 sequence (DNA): TGCAGCGTTTTGGTCGGGGCCGGCTACACCTTC. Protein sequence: CSVLVGAGYTF. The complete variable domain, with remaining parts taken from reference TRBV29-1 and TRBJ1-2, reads SAVISQKPSRDICQRGTSLTIQCQVDSQVTMMFWYRQQPGQSLTLIATANQGSEATYESGFVIDKFPISRPNLTFSTLTVSNMSPEDSSIYLCSVLVGAGYTFGSGTRLTVV.

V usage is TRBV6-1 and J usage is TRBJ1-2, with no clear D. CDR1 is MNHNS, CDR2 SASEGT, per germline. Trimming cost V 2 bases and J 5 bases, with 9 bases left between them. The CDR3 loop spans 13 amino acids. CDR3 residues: CASSEPEGYGYTF. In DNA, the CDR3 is TGTGCCAGCAGTGAACCCGAAGGGTATGGCTACACCTTC.

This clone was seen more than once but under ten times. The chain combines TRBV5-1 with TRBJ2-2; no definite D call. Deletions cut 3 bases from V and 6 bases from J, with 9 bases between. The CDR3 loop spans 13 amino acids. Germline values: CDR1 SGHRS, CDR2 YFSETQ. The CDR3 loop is CASSSAPAGELFF. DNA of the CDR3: TGCGCCAGCAGCTCCGCCCCGGCCGGGGAGCTGTTTTTT. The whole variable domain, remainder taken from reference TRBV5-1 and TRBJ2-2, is KAGVTQTPRYLIKTRGQQVTLSCSPISGHRSVSWYQQTPGQGLQFLFEYFSETQRNKGNFPGRFSGRQFSNSRSEMNVSTLELGDSALYLCASSSAPAGELFFGEGSRLTVL.

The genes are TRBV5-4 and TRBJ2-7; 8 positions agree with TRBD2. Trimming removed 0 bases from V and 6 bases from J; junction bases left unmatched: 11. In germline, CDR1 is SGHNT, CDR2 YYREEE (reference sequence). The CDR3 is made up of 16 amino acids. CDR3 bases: TGTGCCAGCAGCTTGGGGCCCGACTGGAGCGGGGGCGAGCAGTACTTC. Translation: CASSLGPDWSGGEQYF. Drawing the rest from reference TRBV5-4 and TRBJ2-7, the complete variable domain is ETGVTQSPTHLIKTRGQQVTLRCSSQSGHNTVSWYQQALGQGPQFIFQYYREEENGRGNFPPRFSGLQFPNYSSELNVNALELDDSALYLCASSLGPDWSGGEQYFGPGTRLTVT.

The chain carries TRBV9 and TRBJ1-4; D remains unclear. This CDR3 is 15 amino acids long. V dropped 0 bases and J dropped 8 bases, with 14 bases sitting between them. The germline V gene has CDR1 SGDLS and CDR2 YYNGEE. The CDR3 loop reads CASSVEVRGGEKLFF. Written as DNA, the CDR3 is TGTGCCAGCAGCGTAGAGGTCCGGGGAGGAGAAAAACTGTTTTTT.

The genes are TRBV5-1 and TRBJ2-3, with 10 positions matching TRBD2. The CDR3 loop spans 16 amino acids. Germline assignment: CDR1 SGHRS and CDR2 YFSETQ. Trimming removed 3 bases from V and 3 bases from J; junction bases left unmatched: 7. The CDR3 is CASSSGLAPQTDTQYF. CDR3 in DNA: TGCGCCAGCAGCTCGGGACTAGCGCCACAAACAGATACGCAGTATTTT.

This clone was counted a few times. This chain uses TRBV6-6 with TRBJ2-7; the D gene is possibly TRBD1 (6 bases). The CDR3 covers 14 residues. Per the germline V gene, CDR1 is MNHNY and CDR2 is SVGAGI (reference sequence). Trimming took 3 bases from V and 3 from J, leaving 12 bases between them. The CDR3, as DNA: TGTGCCAGCAGTTATGAAGAACAGGGCTACGAGCAGTACTTC. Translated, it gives CASSYEEQGYEQYF.

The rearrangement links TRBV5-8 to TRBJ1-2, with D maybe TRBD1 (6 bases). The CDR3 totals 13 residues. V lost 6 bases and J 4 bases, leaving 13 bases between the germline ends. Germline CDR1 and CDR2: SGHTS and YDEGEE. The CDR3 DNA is TGTGCCAGCATCCAACCGGACAGCTATGGCTACACCTTC. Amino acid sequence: CASIQPDSYGYTF.

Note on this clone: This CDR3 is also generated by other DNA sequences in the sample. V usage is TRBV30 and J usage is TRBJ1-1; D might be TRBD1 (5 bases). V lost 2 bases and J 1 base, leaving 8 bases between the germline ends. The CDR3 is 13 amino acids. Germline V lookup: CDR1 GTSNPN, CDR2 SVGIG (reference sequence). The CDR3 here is CAWSRGQNTEAFF. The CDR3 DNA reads TGTGCCTGGAGTAGGGGTCAGAACACTGAAGCTTTCTTT.

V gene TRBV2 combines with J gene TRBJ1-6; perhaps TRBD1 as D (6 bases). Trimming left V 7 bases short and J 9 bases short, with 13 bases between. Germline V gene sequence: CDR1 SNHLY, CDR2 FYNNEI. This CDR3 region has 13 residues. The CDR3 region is CASTRTEGSPLHF. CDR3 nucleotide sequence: TGTGCCAGCACGAGGACAGAAGGTTCACCCCTCCACTTT.

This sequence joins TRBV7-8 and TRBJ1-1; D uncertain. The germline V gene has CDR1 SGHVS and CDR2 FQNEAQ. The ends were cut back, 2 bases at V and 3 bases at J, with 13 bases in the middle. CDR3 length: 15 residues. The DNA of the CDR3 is TGTGCCAGCAGCTTATGGCCCCTTACACACACTGAAGCTTTCTTT. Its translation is CASSLWPLTHTEAFF.

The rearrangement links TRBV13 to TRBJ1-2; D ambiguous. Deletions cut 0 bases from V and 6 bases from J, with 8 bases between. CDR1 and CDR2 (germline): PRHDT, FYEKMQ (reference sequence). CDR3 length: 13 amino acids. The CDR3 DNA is TGTGCCAGCAGCTTAGGCCTCGGTGATGGCTACACCTTC. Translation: CASSLGLGDGYTF.

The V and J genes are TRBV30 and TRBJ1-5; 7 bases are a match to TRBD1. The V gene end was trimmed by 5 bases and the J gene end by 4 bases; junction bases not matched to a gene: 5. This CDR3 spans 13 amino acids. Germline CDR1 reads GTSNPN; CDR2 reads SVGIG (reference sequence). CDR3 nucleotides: TGTGCCTGGTCACCGGACAGGAATCAGCCCCAGCATTTT. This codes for CAWSPDRNQPQHF.

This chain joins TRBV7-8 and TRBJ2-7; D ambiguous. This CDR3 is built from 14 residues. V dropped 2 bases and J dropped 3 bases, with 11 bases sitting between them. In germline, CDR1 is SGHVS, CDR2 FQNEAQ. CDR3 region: CASSLTREGYEQYF. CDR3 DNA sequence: TGTGCCAGCAGCTTAACAAGGGAAGGCTACGAGCAGTACTTC.

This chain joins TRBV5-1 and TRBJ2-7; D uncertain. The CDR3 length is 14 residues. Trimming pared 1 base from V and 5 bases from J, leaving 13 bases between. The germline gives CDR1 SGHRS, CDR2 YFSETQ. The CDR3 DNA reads TGCGCCAGCAGCTTGCTCGAGAACTCAAACGAGCAGTACTTC. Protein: CASSLLENSNEQYF.

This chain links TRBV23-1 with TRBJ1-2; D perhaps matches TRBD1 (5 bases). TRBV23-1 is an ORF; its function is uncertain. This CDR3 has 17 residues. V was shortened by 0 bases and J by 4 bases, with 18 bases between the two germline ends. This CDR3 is CASSQSTSAGHLYGYTF. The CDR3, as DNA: TGCGCCAGCAGTCAATCGACCTCGGCAGGGCACCTCTATGGCTACACCTTC.

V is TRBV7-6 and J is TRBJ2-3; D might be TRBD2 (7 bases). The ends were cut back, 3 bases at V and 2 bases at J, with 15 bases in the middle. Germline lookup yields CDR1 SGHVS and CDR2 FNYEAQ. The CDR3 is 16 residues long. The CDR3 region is CASSFGGAGPTDTQYF. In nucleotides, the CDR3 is TGTGCCAGCAGCTTTGGGGGGGCGGGTCCCACAGATACGCAGTATTTT.

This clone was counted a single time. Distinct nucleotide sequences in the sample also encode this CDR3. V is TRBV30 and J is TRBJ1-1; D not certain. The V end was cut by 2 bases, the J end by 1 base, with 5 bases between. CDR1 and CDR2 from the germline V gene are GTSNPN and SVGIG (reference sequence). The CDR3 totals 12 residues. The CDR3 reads CAWSPRNTEAFF. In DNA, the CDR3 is TGTGCCTGGAGTCCCAGGAACACTGAAGCTTTCTTT.

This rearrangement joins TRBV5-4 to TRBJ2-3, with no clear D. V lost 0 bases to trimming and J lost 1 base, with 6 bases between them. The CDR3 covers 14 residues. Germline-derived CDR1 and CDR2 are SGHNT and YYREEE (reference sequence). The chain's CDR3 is CASSLDGGTDTQYF. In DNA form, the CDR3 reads TGTGCCAGCAGCTTGGATGGCGGCACAGATACGCAGTATTTT.

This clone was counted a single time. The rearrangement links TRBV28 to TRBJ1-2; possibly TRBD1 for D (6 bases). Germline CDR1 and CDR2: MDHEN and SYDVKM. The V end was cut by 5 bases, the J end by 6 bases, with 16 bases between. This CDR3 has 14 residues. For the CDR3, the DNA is TGTGCCAGCAGTGCCCCGGCCGAGGGGGATGGCTACACCTTC. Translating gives CASSAPAEGDGYTF.

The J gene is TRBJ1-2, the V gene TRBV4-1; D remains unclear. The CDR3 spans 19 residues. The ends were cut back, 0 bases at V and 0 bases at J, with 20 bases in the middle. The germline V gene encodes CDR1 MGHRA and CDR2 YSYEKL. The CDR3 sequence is CASSQDRVAARITNYGYTF. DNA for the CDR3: TGCGCCAGCAGCCAAGATCGAGTAGCAGCCCGGATCACTAACTATGGCTACACCTTC.

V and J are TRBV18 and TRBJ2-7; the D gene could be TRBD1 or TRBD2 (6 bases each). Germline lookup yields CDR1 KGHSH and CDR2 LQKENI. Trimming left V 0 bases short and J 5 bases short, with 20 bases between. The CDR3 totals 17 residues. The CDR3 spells CASSPPSSGTGGHEQYF. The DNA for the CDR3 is TGTGCCAGCTCACCACCGAGCTCCGGGACTGGGGGGCACGAGCAGTACTTC. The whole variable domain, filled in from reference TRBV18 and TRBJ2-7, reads NAGVMQNPRHLVRRRGQEARLRCSPMKGHSHVYWYRQLPEEGLKFMVYLQKENIIDESGMPKERFSAEFPKEGPSILRIQQVVRGDSAAYFCASSPPSSGTGGHEQYFGPGTRLTVT.

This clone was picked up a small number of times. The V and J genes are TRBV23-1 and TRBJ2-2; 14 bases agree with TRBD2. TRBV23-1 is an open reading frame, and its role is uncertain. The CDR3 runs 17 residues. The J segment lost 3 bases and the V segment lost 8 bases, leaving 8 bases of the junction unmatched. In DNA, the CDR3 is TGCGCCAGCGGCATCGGACTAGCGGGGGGATACACCGGGGAGCTGTTTTTT. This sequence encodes CASGIGLAGGYTGELFF.

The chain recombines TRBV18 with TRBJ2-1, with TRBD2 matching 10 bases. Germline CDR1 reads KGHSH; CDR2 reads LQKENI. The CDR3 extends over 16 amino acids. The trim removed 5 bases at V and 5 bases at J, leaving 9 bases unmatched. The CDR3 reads CASSRLIAGGHNEQFF. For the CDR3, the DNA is TGTGCCAGCTCAAGACTAATAGCGGGGGGCCACAATGAGCAGTTCTTC.

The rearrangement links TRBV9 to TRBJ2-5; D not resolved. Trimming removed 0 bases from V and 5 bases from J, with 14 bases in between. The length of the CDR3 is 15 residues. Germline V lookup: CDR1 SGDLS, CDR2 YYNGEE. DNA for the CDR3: TGTGCCAGCAGCGTAGTGGCAACCCTGGGGGAGACCCAGTACTTC. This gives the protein CASSVVATLGETQYF.

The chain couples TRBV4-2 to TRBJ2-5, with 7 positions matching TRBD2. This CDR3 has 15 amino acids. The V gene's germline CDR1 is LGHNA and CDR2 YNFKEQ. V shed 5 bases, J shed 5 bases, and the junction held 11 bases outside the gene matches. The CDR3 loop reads CASSRRDGEGETQYF. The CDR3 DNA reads TGTGCCAGCAGCAGACGGGACGGGGAGGGGGAGACCCAGTACTTC.

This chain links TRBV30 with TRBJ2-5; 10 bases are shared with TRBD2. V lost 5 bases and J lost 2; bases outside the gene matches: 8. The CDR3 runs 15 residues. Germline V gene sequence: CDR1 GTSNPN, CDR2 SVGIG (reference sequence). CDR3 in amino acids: CAWDVSGGAQETQYF. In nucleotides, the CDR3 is TGTGCCTGGGATGTAAGCGGGGGGGCACAAGAGACCCAGTACTTC.

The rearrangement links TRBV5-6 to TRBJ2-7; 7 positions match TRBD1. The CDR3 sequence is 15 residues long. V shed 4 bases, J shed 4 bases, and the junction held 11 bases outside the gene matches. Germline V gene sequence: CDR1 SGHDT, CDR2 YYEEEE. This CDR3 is CASSPQWTGYYEQYF. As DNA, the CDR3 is TGTGCCAGCAGCCCCCAGTGGACAGGTTATTACGAGCAGTACTTC.